This T cell receptor (beta chain) comes out of a study of identical twins. TCRdb recomputed calls from the 5' RACE reads with MiXCR, one row per CDR3 protein. The sample shows 250,000 or so distinct CDR3 sequences, around 8.3% of them seen only once. Study observations and caveats: Cross-sectional statistics underpinned the conclusions; the same donors were not followed. Clonotypes of the beta chain that were abundant in cord blood carried fewer insertions (memory repertoires showed none). A partial confounding effect on zero-insertion analyses could come from invariant MAIT and iNKT cells.

Trimming removed 6 bases from V and 5 bases from J, with 23 bases in between. This CDR3 is built from 16 residues. Germline loops: CDR1 SQVTM, CDR2 ANQGSEA. In this sample, this clonotype turned up many times. Its antigen is still unknown. These data also formed part of another study, on yellow fever vaccine responses in identical twins.

This chain connects TRBV29-1 to TRBJ2-1; possible D gene TRBD2, 5 bases. This TCR derives from a young woman in good health. The sequenced sample was CD8+ T cells sorted from blood. DNA for the CDR3: TGCAGCGTGTTGGGAGAACCTCCCCTAGCACACAATGAGCAGTTCTTC. Amino acids: CSVLGEPPLAHNEQFF.